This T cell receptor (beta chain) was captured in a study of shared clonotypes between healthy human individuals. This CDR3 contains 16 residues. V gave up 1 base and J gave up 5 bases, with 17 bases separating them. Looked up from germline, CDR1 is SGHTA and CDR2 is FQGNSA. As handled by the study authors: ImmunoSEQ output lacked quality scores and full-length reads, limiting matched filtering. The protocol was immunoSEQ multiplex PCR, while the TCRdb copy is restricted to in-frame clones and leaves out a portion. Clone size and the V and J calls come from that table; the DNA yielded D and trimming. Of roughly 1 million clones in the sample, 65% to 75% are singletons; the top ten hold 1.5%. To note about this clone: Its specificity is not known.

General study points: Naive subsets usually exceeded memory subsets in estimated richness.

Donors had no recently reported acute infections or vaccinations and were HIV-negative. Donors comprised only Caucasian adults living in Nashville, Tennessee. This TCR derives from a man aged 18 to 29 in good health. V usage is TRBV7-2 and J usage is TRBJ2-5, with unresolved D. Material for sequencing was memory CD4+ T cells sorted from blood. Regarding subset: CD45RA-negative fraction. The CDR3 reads CASSLGYSPGRETQYF. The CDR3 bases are TGTGCCAGCAGCTTAGGTTACAGCCCCGGTCGGGAGACCCAGTACTTC.